This T cell receptor beta chain originates from a study of blood T cell repertoires in COVID-19. Study summary: Acute and convalescent COVID-19 samples came from the United States, Italy and Spain.

This clone occurred once. The germline CDR1 and CDR2 sequences are MGHRA and YSYEKL. Trimming took off 6 bases at V and 4 bases at J, with 12 bases between the two ends. CDR3 size: 13 residues. Original methodology: From reference gene primer amplification, estimates of nucleated cell counts were derived. The protocol was immunoSEQ multiplex PCR, while the TCRdb copy is restricted to in-frame clones and leaves out a portion. V and J calls and clone size follow that table, whereas D and trimming were derived from the DNA. The sample includes a few hundred thousand clones, around four fifths of them seen just once.

The sequence derives from a man aged 60 to 69 who had recovered from COVID-19. The chain recombines TRBV4-1 with TRBJ1-1; TRBD1 might be the D (6 bases). The sequenced sample was peripheral blood. The DNA of the CDR3 is TGCGCCAGCAGGCCTCCAGGGGTCACTGAAGCTTTCTTT. It is translated as CASRPPGVTEAFF.